The 21 T cell receptor beta chains presented below share a single source sample, sequenced in a study of T cell changes during pregnancy in multiple sclerosis. The repertoire was sequenced with immunoSEQ multiplex PCR; TCRdb's copy has only in-frame clones and lacks some. The sample consists of fewer than 55,000 clones, around 90% of them appearing once. Source: peripheral blood, taken in the first trimester of pregnancy. The receptor source for this set is a female donor with multiple sclerosis, enrolled in a pregnancy study.

This clone has just one count. V usage is TRBV19 and J usage is TRBJ1-4, with D unresolved. Trimming cost V 6 bases and J 0 bases, with 11 bases left between them. Germline V CDR1 and CDR2: LNHDA, SQIVND (reference sequence). The length of the CDR3 is 15 residues. The CDR3 nucleotides are TGTGCCAGTAGGACTGACGGAGCAACTAATGAAAAACTGTTTTTT. This gives the protein CASRTDGATNEKLFF.

The chain recombines TRBV11-2 with TRBJ2-7; 9 bases are shared with TRBD2. The junction had 8 bases not matched to a gene; V was cut back by 0 bases and J by 2 bases. The CDR3 extends over 17 amino acids. CDR1 and CDR2 from the germline V gene are SGHAT and FQNNGV. CDR3 DNA: TGTGCCAGCAGCTTAGATCTGGGGCTAGCGGGAACCTACGAGCAGTACTTC. Protein product: CASSLDLGLAGTYEQYF.

The chain employs TRBV29-1 and TRBJ1-1, with 9 bases aligning to TRBD1. The CDR3 sequence is 12 residues long. V lost 5 bases to trimming and J lost 11 bases; unmatched junction nucleotides: 9. The germline gives CDR1 SQVTM, CDR2 ANQGSEA. CDR3 coding DNA: TGCAGCGTTTTGGGACAGGGAATCGGGGCTTTCTTT. Protein sequence: CSVLGQGIGAFF.

J is TRBJ2-2 and V is TRBV7-3; D may be TRBD2 (6 bases). Germline assignment: CDR1 SGHTA and CDR2 FQGTGA. This CDR3 region has 13 residues. V lost 5 bases and J lost 6, with 10 bases in between. The CDR3 region has the DNA TGTGCCAGCAGCCCAGGAGGGTCCGGGGAGCTGTTTTTT. It yields the protein CASSPGGSGELFF.

This chain connects TRBV12-5 to TRBJ2-1; 14 nucleotides match TRBD2. V trimming: 2 bases; J trimming: 8 bases; junction bases outside the gene matches: 8. This CDR3 has 17 residues. CDR1 and CDR2 from the germline V gene are LGHNT and FRNRAP. The DNA of the CDR3 is TGTGCTAGTGGTTTGCGCCAGACTAGCGGGGGGGCTGATGAGCAGTTCTTC. Translation gives CASGLRQTSGGADEQFF.

The J gene is TRBJ2-5, the V gene TRBV5-4; no definite D call. Per germline, CDR1 SGHNT and CDR2 YYREEE (reference sequence). CDR3 size: 13 residues. Trimming pared 1 base from V and 2 bases from J, leaving 6 bases between. The CDR3, as DNA: TGTGCCAGCAGCTTGCCCCTACAAGAGACCCAGTACTTC. It translates to CASSLPLQETQYF. Looking up the rest from reference TRBV5-4 and TRBJ2-5 gives the full variable domain: ETGVTQSPTHLIKTRGQQVTLRCSSQSGHNTVSWYQQALGQGPQFIFQYYREEENGRGNFPPRFSGLQFPNYSSELNVNALELDDSALYLCASSLPLQETQYFGPGTRLLVL.

The rearrangement joins TRBV5-6 to TRBJ2-3, with TRBD2 as a possible D gene (5 bases). V lost 2 bases to trimming and J lost 6 bases, with 16 bases between them. Germline V gives CDR1 SGHDT, CDR2 YYEEEE. The CDR3 runs 15 residues. The chain's CDR3 is CASSLLVLRGDTQYF. Written as DNA, the CDR3 is TGTGCCAGCAGCTTATTGGTACTACGAGGGGATACGCAGTATTTT.

The rearrangement links TRBV4-1 to TRBJ1-5; 8 nucleotides agree with TRBD1. CDR1 MGHRA and CDR2 YSYEKL come from the germline V gene. V gave up 0 bases and J gave up 2 bases; unmatched junction bases: 3. The CDR3 totals 16 residues. CDR3 residues: CASSQDRGLGNQPQHF. CDR3 in DNA: TGCGCCAGCAGCCAAGACAGGGGGCTCGGCAATCAGCCCCAGCATTTT.

This CDR3 is CASSPPSRQNTEAFF. Here the CDR3 DNA reads TGTGCCAGCTCACCACCGTCGCGACAGAACACTGAAGCTTTCTTT. This chain connects TRBV18 to TRBJ1-1; unclear D gene. The CDR3 loop spans 15 amino acids. Germline CDR1 is KGHSH and CDR2 is LQKENI. Trimming took 0 bases from V and 1 from J, leaving 9 bases between them.

The rearrangement uses TRBV11-2 and TRBJ1-1, with D unclear. V was trimmed by 5 bases and J by 3 bases, leaving 10 bases between them. Per germline, CDR1 SGHAT and CDR2 FQNNGV. CDR3 length: 13 residues. This CDR3 reads CASSMAVYTEAFF. In nucleotides, the CDR3 is TGTGCCAGCAGCATGGCGGTTTACACTGAAGCTTTCTTT. Combining the CDR3 with reference TRBV11-2 and TRBJ1-1 gives the whole variable domain EAGVAQSPRYKIIEKRQSVAFWCNPISGHATLYWYQQILGQGPKLLIQFQNNGVVDDSQLPKDRFSAERLKGVDSTLKIQPAKLEDSAVYLCASSMAVYTEAFFGQGTRLTVV.

V is TRBV7-2 and J is TRBJ2-2, with a weak D call TRBD2 (6 bases). V lost 11 bases, J lost 1 base, and 11 bases lay in between. This CDR3 spans 13 amino acids. Per germline, CDR1 SGHTA and CDR2 FQGNSA. The CDR3 here is CAGGRMNTGELFF. The DNA of the CDR3 is TGTGCCGGGGGGAGGATGAACACCGGGGAGCTGTTTTTT.

The DNA for the CDR3 is TGTGCCAGCAGCTCGGGTACCGGGGAGCTGTTTTTT. Its protein product is CASSSGTGELFF. V and J are TRBV11-3 and TRBJ2-2; D uncertain. Per germline, CDR1 SGHNT and CDR2 YENEEA. The CDR3 sequence is 12 residues long. V dropped 4 bases and J dropped 5 bases, with 5 bases sitting between them.

The rearrangement joins TRBV6-5 to TRBJ1-1; maybe TRBD1 (6 bases). Germline V CDR1 and CDR2: MNHEY, SVGAGI. This CDR3 has 15 residues. The germline V and J ends were trimmed by 2 bases and 2 bases, with 12 bases remaining between them. CDR3 nucleotides: TGTGCCAGCAGTTACAGGAGTGGGGGCAACACTGAAGCTTTCTTT. Translated: CASSYRSGGNTEAFF.

The genes are TRBV6-6 and TRBJ1-4; 8 bases map to TRBD1. Germline CDR1 is MNHNY and CDR2 is SVGAGI (reference sequence). This CDR3 spans 14 amino acids. After removal of 0 bases from V and 8 bases from J, the junction contained 2 bases not matched to a gene. CDR3 sequence: CASSYSGQGEKLFF. Written as DNA, the CDR3 is TGTGCCAGCAGTTACTCAGGACAGGGAGAAAAACTGTTTTTT.

This clone has only one observation. This rearrangement joins TRBV7-8 to TRBJ1-6; weak D call: TRBD1 (6 bases). The germline gives CDR1 SGHVS, CDR2 FQNEAQ. The CDR3 consists of 16 residues. V was trimmed by 5 bases and J by 5 bases, leaving 16 bases between them. Written as DNA, the CDR3 is TGTGCCAGCAGCCGTCTACGTGGGGGCGATAATTCACCCCTCCACTTT. This gives the protein CASSRLRGGDNSPLHF.

The V and J genes are TRBV15 and TRBJ2-3; 16 bases line up with TRBD2. Germline CDR1 and CDR2: LNHNV and YYDKDF (reference sequence). The CDR3 runs 19 residues. V was clipped by 5 bases and J by 1 base; unmatched bases: 9. CDR3 region: CATSLPGLAGGPGTDTQYF. In nucleotides, the CDR3 is TGTGCCACCAGCCTACCGGGACTAGCGGGGGGGCCGGGCACAGATACGCAGTATTTT.

The chain employs TRBV18 and TRBJ2-1; TRBD2 matches at 8 bases. V was pared by 3 bases and J by 6 bases, with 1 base of the junction left unmatched. The CDR3 contains 13 residues. From germline, CDR1 is KGHSH and CDR2 LQKENI. CDR3 sequence: CASSPLAGNEQFF. CDR3 sequence (DNA): TGTGCCAGCTCACCCCTAGCGGGCAATGAGCAGTTCTTC.

The V call is TRBV5-4, the J call TRBJ1-2, with a possible D match to TRBD1 (6 bases). This CDR3 spans 14 amino acids. V was pared by 3 bases and J by 8 bases, with 17 bases between. From germline, CDR1 is SGHNT and CDR2 YYREEE (reference sequence). CDR3 nucleotide sequence: TGTGCCAGCAGCTGGCGGGGGGCAATGGACGGCTACACCTTC. Translation gives CASSWRGAMDGYTF.

V usage is TRBV2 and J usage is TRBJ2-5; 8 nucleotides agree with TRBD1. Germline loops: CDR1 SNHLY, CDR2 FYNNEI. The CDR3 has 15 residues. With 8 bases clipped from V and 4 bases from J, the junction kept 12 bases outside the gene matches. The CDR3 protein is CASRGSSQGGETQYF. CDR3 nucleotides: TGTGCCAGCCGCGGTTCTTCACAGGGGGGAGAGACCCAGTACTTC.

The gene calls are TRBV4-1 and TRBJ2-1; 7 bases line up with TRBD2. CDR3 size: 17 residues. Germline V gene data show CDR1 as MGHRA and CDR2 as YSYEKL. V gave up 4 bases and J gave up 0 bases; unmatched junction bases: 9. The CDR3 DNA follows: TGCGCCAGCAGCCGAGCGGGACGCCAGAGCTCCTACAATGAGCAGTTCTTC. Its translation: CASSRAGRQSSYNEQFF.

The gene calls are TRBV30 and TRBJ1-2, with TRBD1 identical over 7 bases. This CDR3 region has 13 residues. Germline assignment: CDR1 GTSNPN and CDR2 SVGIG (reference sequence). V shed 3 bases and J 7 bases; nucleotides not matched to a gene: 8. The CDR3 region has the DNA TGTGCCTGGAGCTCGACAGGGCTCACTGGCTACACCTTC. It encodes CAWSSTGLTGYTF.